The clone carrying this T cell receptor beta chain was found many times. The CDR3 is made up of 16 amino acids. Germline V lookup: CDR1 SGHVS, CDR2 FQNEAQ. Between the trimmed V and J ends, which lost 1 base and 2 bases, there was a span of 14 bases. TCRdb reprocessed the 5' RACE reads with MiXCR, giving one entry per CDR3 protein. The sample includes about 28,000 distinct CDR3 sequences, over 5% of them seen just once. The data originate from a study of early T cells in non-severe SARS-CoV-2 infection. The sequenced sample consisted of whole blood. The chain uses TRBV7-8 and TRBJ1-1, with D unclear. The clonotype was recovered from an adult who was a healthcare worker with PCR-confirmed SARS-CoV-2 infection or an uninfected control (not recorded which). CDR3 protein: CASSLVPGRVNTEAFF. The CDR3 DNA reads TGTGCCAGCAGCTTAGTACCGGGCAGAGTTAACACTGAAGCTTTCTTT.